A selection of T cell receptor beta chains follows, all from one sample in a study of blood T cell repertoires in COVID-19. Produced via immunoSEQ multiplex PCR; TCRdb's table is partial and in-frame only. The sample holds about 330,000 clones, 80% to 90% seen once. Sequencing was done on a sample of PBMCs or T cells enriched from blood (not recorded which). All receptors derive from a man aged 25-40 years who had recovered from COVID-19. Each CDR3 is given with its conserved first and last residue. Not all rows give a size; the values are once, few, many and, for expanded clones, a class.

cdr3_aa: CASRRLGGDTQYF
v_call: TRBV27
j_call: TRBJ2-3
clone_size: NA

cdr3_aa: CASSQRESRGYTF
v_call: TRBV12-3/TRBV12-4
j_call: TRBJ1-2
clone_size: NA

cdr3_aa: CASSPPWTGYPYEQYF
v_call: TRBV18
j_call: TRBJ2-7
clone_size: NA

cdr3_aa: CASSQGGQGSGELFF
v_call: TRBV4-1
j_call: TRBJ2-2
clone_size: NA

cdr3_aa: CASSPDRAPSGNTIYF
v_call: TRBV7-9
j_call: TRBJ1-3
clone_size: NA

cdr3_aa: CASSLERQANYGYTF
v_call: TRBV19
j_call: TRBJ1-2
clone_size: once

cdr3_aa: CASSLKQGARAEAFF
v_call: TRBV28
j_call: TRBJ1-1
clone_size: NA

cdr3_aa: CASSSRITGGSYGYTF
v_call: TRBV13
j_call: TRBJ1-2
clone_size: NA

cdr3_aa: CASSRQGAVETQYF
v_call: TRBV6-5
j_call: TRBJ2-5
clone_size: NA

cdr3_aa: CATSTGLGGSTDTQYF
v_call: TRBV15
j_call: TRBJ2-3
clone_size: NA

cdr3_aa: CASRLRLAEQYF
v_call: TRBV28
j_call: TRBJ2-7
clone_size: NA

cdr3_aa: CASSEAWVGEVTNEQFF
v_call: TRBV6-1
j_call: TRBJ2-1
clone_size: few

cdr3_aa: CASSRDRNEKLFF
v_call: TRBV4-1
j_call: TRBJ1-4
clone_size: NA

cdr3_aa: CASSSLGGGEQFF
v_call: TRBV12-3/TRBV12-4
j_call: TRBJ2-1
clone_size: NA

cdr3_aa: CASRDRHYEQYF
v_call: TRBV25-1
j_call: TRBJ2-7
clone_size: NA

cdr3_aa: CASSPHRGNQPQHF
v_call: TRBV6-5
j_call: TRBJ1-5
clone_size: NA

cdr3_aa: CASSLSFGGGNTIYF
v_call: TRBV11-2
j_call: TRBJ1-3
clone_size: NA

cdr3_aa: CASSTSGTQETQYF
v_call: TRBV6-6
j_call: TRBJ2-5
clone_size: NA

cdr3_aa: CASSLISGGYASTDTQYF
v_call: TRBV28
j_call: TRBJ2-3
clone_size: once

cdr3_aa: CASSPPFLAGREIGNQPQHF
v_call: TRBV23-1
j_call: TRBJ1-5
clone_size: NA

cdr3_aa: CASSLGQGPHEQYF
v_call: TRBV7-9
j_call: TRBJ2-7
clone_size: once

cdr3_aa: CASSYDRAGSPLHF
v_call: TRBV5-4
j_call: TRBJ1-6
clone_size: few

cdr3_aa: CASSLIAGGPSEQFF
v_call: TRBV3-1/TRBV3-2
j_call: TRBJ2-1
clone_size: NA

cdr3_aa: CASSRSGAFDSPLHF
v_call: TRBV11-2
j_call: TRBJ1-6
clone_size: few

cdr3_aa: CASSLDINQPQHF
v_call: TRBV7-7
j_call: TRBJ1-5
clone_size: NA

cdr3_aa: CASSPLSGGSSYNEQFF
v_call: TRBV3-1/TRBV3-2
j_call: TRBJ2-1
clone_size: NA

cdr3_aa: CASNMGQASNEQFF
v_call: TRBV19
j_call: TRBJ2-1
clone_size: NA

cdr3_aa: CASSARGNTEAFF
v_call: TRBV5-1
j_call: TRBJ1-1
clone_size: NA

cdr3_aa: CARCGTGNQPQHF
v_call: TRBV27
j_call: TRBJ1-5
clone_size: NA